The 24 T cell receptor beta chains below all came from one sample that was sequenced in a study. From the RT-PCR reads, TCRdb called clonotypes with MiXCR, one entry per CDR3 protein. The sample consists of hundreds of thousands of distinct CDR3 sequences, 14% of them appearing once. Specimen: memory CD4+ T cells from blood. Source of these receptors: a female donor in good health, serving as a healthy control.

This clonotype has just a few counts. The rearrangement uses TRBV6-1 and TRBJ1-5, with 7 bases that match TRBD1. Germline V CDR1 and CDR2: MNHNS, SASEGT. The CDR3 runs to 15 residues. V was pared by 5 bases and J by 4 bases, with 8 bases of the junction left unmatched. DNA of the CDR3: TGTGCCAGCAGTTTTGGGACAGTTTTGAATCAGCCCCAGCATTTT. It specifies CASSFGTVLNQPQHF.

This clonotype was seen more than once but under ten times. The rearrangement uses TRBV4-3 and TRBJ1-2, with a tentative D call TRBD1 (5 bases). The CDR3 has 14 residues. Trimming removed 3 bases at V and 4 bases at J, with 12 bases between. Germline CDR1 reads LGHNA; CDR2 reads YSLEER. The CDR3, as DNA: TGCGCCAGCAGCCAGAGGACCGGGGGCTATGGCTACACCTTC. This gives the protein CASSQRTGGYGYTF.

The table lists this clonotype with a few counts. V usage is TRBV15 and J usage is TRBJ2-2; possibly TRBD2 for D (6 bases). Germline CDR1 reads LNHNV; CDR2 reads YYDKDF (reference sequence). This CDR3 contains 17 residues. The ends were cut back, 0 bases at V and 5 bases at J, with 16 bases in the middle. CDR3 bases: TGTGCCACCAGCAGAGATCTGGGGGGAGGTGGGACCGGGGAGCTGTTTTTT. It yields the protein CATSRDLGGGGTGELFF.

This clonotype was found many times. This sequence joins TRBV7-2 and TRBJ2-3, with TRBD1 matching over 8 bases. CDR1 is SGHTA and CDR2 is FQGNSA in the germline V gene. The length of the CDR3 is 15 residues. The V gene end was trimmed by 5 bases and the J gene end by 4 bases; junction bases not matched to a gene: 8. The CDR3 here is CASSPRQGRADTQYF. The CDR3 coding sequence is TGTGCCAGCAGCCCGAGACAGGGGAGAGCAGATACGCAGTATTTT. The full variable domain, completed using reference TRBV7-2 and TRBJ2-3, is GAGVSQSPSNKVTEKGKDVELRCDPISGHTALYWYRQSLGQGLEFLIYFQGNSAPDKSGLPSDRFSAERTGGSVSTLTIQRTQQEDSAVYLCASSPRQGRADTQYFGPGTRLTVL.

This clonotype was detected ten times or more. This sequence joins TRBV5-5 and TRBJ1-1; a possible D gene is TRBD1 (5 bases). The CDR3 has 14 residues. The germline gives CDR1 SGHKS, CDR2 YYEKEE (reference sequence). Trimming pared 6 bases from V and 5 bases from J, leaving 17 bases between. Here the CDR3 reads CASTNMEGSTEAFF. DNA of the CDR3: TGTGCCAGCACCAATATGGAGGGGAGTACTGAAGCTTTCTTT.

This clonotype was observed many times. V and J are TRBV20-1 and TRBJ2-3; 7 bases map to TRBD1. Trimming took 6 bases from V and 1 from J; bases not matched to a gene: 7. Germline V gives CDR1 DFQATT, CDR2 SNEGSKA (reference sequence). The CDR3 sequence is 14 residues long. DNA of the CDR3: TGCAGTGCCTCAAGGGGGCGTGGCACAGATACGCAGTATTTT. It is translated as CSASRGRGTDTQYF.

This clonotype has a handful of counts. V gene TRBV5-6 combines with J gene TRBJ1-2; D uncertain. Trimming shortened V by 1 base and J by 2 bases, and 9 bases separated the two germline ends. The CDR3 is 14 residues long. Germline V gives CDR1 SGHDT, CDR2 YYEEEE. CDR3 loop: CASSLTRLNYGYTF. DNA for the CDR3: TGTGCCAGCAGCTTGACAAGGCTAAACTATGGCTACACCTTC.

There are many counts of this clonotype. V gene TRBV6-2 or TRBV6-3 combines with J gene TRBJ2-7; 8 bases line up with TRBD2. From germline, CDR1 is MNHEY and CDR2 SVGEGT. Trimming at V came to 4 bases and at J to 1 base, leaving 6 bases not matched to a gene. The CDR3 sequence is 15 residues long. The CDR3 coding sequence is TGTGCCAGCAGTTGGAGGGGGACTAGGTCCTACGAGCAGTACTTC. Translation gives CASSWRGTRSYEQYF.

This clonotype has just a few counts. This chain uses TRBV7-9 with TRBJ2-7, with D uncertain. The CDR3 is made up of 14 amino acids. The V and J ends lost 2 bases and 2 bases respectively, with 10 bases between them. The V gene's germline CDR1 is SEHNR and CDR2 FQNEAQ (reference sequence). The CDR3 here is CASSLMTVTYEQYF. DNA of the CDR3: TGTGCCAGCAGCTTAATGACCGTAACCTACGAGCAGTACTTC.

This clonotype has only a few counts. V is TRBV2 and J is TRBJ2-3; 7 nucleotides line up with TRBD2. The trim removed 8 bases at V and 0 bases at J, leaving 8 bases unmatched. This CDR3 comprises 15 residues. CDR1 is SNHLY and CDR2 is FYNNEI in the germline V gene. This chain's CDR3 is CASALSGGSTDTQYF. The CDR3 DNA reads as TGTGCCAGCGCCCTCTCGGGGGGAAGCACAGATACGCAGTATTTT.

This chain uses TRBV6-2 or TRBV6-3 with TRBJ2-2, with D maybe TRBD1 (6 bases). V lost 8 bases and J lost 4, with 11 bases in between. Germline CDR1 is MNHEY and CDR2 is SVGEGT. CDR3 size: 13 residues. The DNA of the CDR3 is TGTGCCAGCGGTTGGGGGCGCACCGGGGAGCTGTTTTTT. Translated: CASGWGRTGELFF.

The rearrangement joins TRBV20-1 to TRBJ2-1; 9 nucleotides match TRBD1. Germline trimming cut 5 bases from V and 2 bases from J; bases unmatched to any gene: 4. Germline V CDR1 and CDR2: DFQATT, SNEGSKA (reference sequence). CDR3 length: 14 residues. CDR3 region: CSASNRGPYNEQFF. In DNA, the CDR3 is TGCAGTGCTTCTAACAGGGGGCCCTACAATGAGCAGTTCTTC.

This clonotype has at least ten counts. The chain couples TRBV12-3 or TRBV12-4 to TRBJ2-3; D not resolved. With 8 bases removed from V and 2 bases from J, the gap between germline ends came to 11 bases. The CDR3 extends over 13 amino acids. Here the CDR3 DNA reads TGTGCCAGCGGGCGGTTGGACACAGATACGCAGTATTTT. It translates to CASGRLDTDTQYF.

This chain connects TRBV5-1 to TRBJ2-3, with no clear D. V gave up 2 bases and J gave up 1 base, with 11 bases separating them. Germline lookup yields CDR1 SGHRS and CDR2 YFSETQ. This CDR3 has 15 amino acids. The CDR3 DNA sequence: TGCGCCAGCAGCTTACGGCGGTACCGCACAGATACGCAGTATTTT. Its protein product is CASSLRRYRTDTQYF.

The chain links TRBV7-8 to TRBJ2-3; weak D call: TRBD2 (5 bases). The CDR3 totals 15 residues. Germline V gene data show CDR1 as SGHVS and CDR2 as FQNEAQ. V lost 5 bases, J lost 4 bases, and 16 bases lay in between. The CDR3 sequence is CASSRDRGSADTQYF. In nucleotides, the CDR3 is TGTGCCAGCAGCCGAGATCGAGGGTCCGCAGATACGCAGTATTTT.

This clonotype was seen ten or more times. The genes are TRBV5-1 and TRBJ1-2; 7 bases are a match to TRBD1. Trimming at V came to 4 bases and at J to 7 bases, leaving 10 bases not matched to a gene. Germline CDR1 SGHRS, CDR2 YFSETQ. There are 14 residues in the CDR3. CDR3 loop: CASSLGQERSGYTF. In DNA, the CDR3 is TGCGCCAGCAGCCTCGGACAGGAAAGATCTGGCTACACCTTC.

A note on this clonotype: A junction boundary mismatches the germline segment, possibly from a read error. This chain joins TRBV20-1 and TRBJ2-7; D possibly corresponds to TRBD2 (6 bases). From germline, CDR1 is DFQATT and CDR2 SNEGSKA (reference sequence). The CDR3 is 19 amino acids. For the CDR3, the DNA is TGCAGTGCTAGAGATTGGAGACGAGTCGGGGGTTACCTATCCTTCGAGCAGTACTTC. Protein: CSARDWRRVGGYLSFEQYF.

This clonotype showed up just a few times. The chain is built from TRBV29-1 and TRBJ2-1; 9 bases line up with TRBD2. The CDR3 extends over 13 amino acids. CDR1 and CDR2 (germline): SQVTM, ANQGSEA. V was pared by 7 bases and J by 3 bases, with 4 bases of the junction left unmatched. The CDR3: CSEIAGVYNEQFF. CDR3 in DNA: TGCAGCGAGATAGCGGGAGTCTACAATGAGCAGTTCTTC.

V is TRBV24-1 and J is TRBJ2-1; D gene unclear. V was pared by 5 bases and J by 8 bases, with 9 bases between. The CDR3 has 12 amino acids. Germline CDR1 KGHDR, CDR2 SFDVKD. CDR3 region: CATSGATDEQFF. The CDR3 nucleotides read TGTGCCACCAGTGGGGCGACGGATGAGCAGTTCTTC.

This rearrangement joins TRBV7-3 to TRBJ1-1, with no clear D. Germline CDR1 reads SGHTA; CDR2 reads FQGTGA. This CDR3 region has 14 residues. V was shortened by 6 bases and J by 1 base, with 12 bases between the two germline ends. The CDR3 sequence: CASSPGASNTEAFF. The DNA for the CDR3 is TGTGCCAGCAGTCCCGGAGCATCGAACACTGAAGCTTTCTTT.

This clonotype was observed a few times. The chain is built from TRBV20-1 and TRBJ2-7; 11 nucleotides line up with TRBD2. The V segment lost 6 bases and the J segment 5 bases; nucleotides outside the gene matches: 12. Germline-derived CDR1 and CDR2 are DFQATT and SNEGSKA (reference sequence). CDR3 length: 15 amino acids. CDR3 coding DNA: TGCAGTGCGAGCCCCAGGGGTAGCGGGAGGGACGAGCAGTACTTC. Amino acids: CSASPRGSGRDEQYF.

This clonotype was observed many times. The chain has TRBV7-9 and TRBJ2-7; D possibly corresponds to TRBD2 (6 bases). The CDR3 consists of 13 residues. Germline CDR1 reads SEHNR; CDR2 reads FQNEAQ (reference sequence). Trimming took 3 bases from V and 2 from J, leaving 8 bases between them. The CDR3, as DNA: TGTGCCAGCAGCTTGGAGGGTCCCTACGAGCAGTACTTC. Protein: CASSLEGPYEQYF.

The chain is built from TRBV27 and TRBJ2-7; 11 bases line up with TRBD1. CDR3 size: 16 residues. Looked up from germline, CDR1 is MNHEY and CDR2 is SMNVEV (reference sequence). V dropped 7 bases and J dropped 5; count of bases not matched to a gene: 13. CDR3 in DNA: TGTGCCAGCACCGTGTCCCCGGGACAGGGGGTCCACGAGCAGTACTTC. Its protein is CASTVSPGQGVHEQYF.

This chain connects TRBV2 to TRBJ2-3, with 9 bases that match TRBD1. The CDR3 is 13 residues long. Germline V gene lookup returns CDR1 SNHLY and CDR2 FYNNEI. The trim removed 10 bases at V and 3 bases at J, leaving 5 bases unmatched. The CDR3 here is CATTGQGTDTQYF. In nucleotides, the CDR3 is TGTGCCACCACGGGACAGGGAACAGATACGCAGTATTTT.